This T cell receptor (beta chain) was obtained from a study of blood T cell repertoires in COVID-19. Data came from immunoSEQ multiplex PCR; TCRdb stores just in-frame clones and leaves some out. The sample contains 250,000 or so clones, approximately 84% of which appear only once. The germline V gene encodes CDR1 SGHVS and CDR2 FQNEAQ. Trimming took 9 bases from V and 0 from J, leaving 15 bases between them. The length of the CDR3 is 15 residues. Sequenced sample: peripheral blood. V usage is TRBV7-8 and J usage is TRBJ1-5; possibly TRBD1 for D (6 bases). The receptor was derived from a woman of 80 years or more with acute or convalescent COVID-19. The CDR3 is CASQQGAYSNQPQHF. CDR3 coding DNA: TGTGCCAGTCAACAGGGCGCCTATAGCAATCAGCCCCAGCATTTT.